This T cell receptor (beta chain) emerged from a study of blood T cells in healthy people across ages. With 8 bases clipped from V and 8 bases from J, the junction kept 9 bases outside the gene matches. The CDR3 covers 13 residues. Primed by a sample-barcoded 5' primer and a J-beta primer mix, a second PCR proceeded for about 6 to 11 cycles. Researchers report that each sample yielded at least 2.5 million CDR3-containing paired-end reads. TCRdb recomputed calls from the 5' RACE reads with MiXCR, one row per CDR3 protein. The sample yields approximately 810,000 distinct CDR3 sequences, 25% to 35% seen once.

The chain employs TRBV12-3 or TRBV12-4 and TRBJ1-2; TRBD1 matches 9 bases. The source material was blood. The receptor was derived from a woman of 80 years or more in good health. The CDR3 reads CASENRGRFGYTF. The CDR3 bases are TGTGCCAGCGAAAACAGGGGGCGCTTCGGCTACACCTTC.